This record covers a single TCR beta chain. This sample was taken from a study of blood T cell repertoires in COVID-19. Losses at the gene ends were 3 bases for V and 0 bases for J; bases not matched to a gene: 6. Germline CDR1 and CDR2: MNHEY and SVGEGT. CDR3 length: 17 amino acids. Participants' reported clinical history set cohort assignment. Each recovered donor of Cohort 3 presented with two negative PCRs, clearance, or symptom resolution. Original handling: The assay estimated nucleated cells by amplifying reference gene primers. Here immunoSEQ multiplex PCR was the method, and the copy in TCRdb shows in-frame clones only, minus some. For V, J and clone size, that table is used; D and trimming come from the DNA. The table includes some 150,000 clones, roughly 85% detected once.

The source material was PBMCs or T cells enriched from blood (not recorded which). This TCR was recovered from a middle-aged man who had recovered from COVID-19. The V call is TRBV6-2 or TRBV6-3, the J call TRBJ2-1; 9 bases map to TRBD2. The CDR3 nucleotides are TGTGCCAGCAGTTATGGTAGCGGGGGTCACTCCTACAATGAGCAGTTCTTC. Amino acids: CASSYGSGGHSYNEQFF.